The next 32 T cell receptor beta chains were all read from a single sample in a study of blood T cell repertoires in COVID-19 (dated by TCRdb to between 2020 and 2021). Libraries were constructed by the immunoSEQ multiplex PCR assay. The source is immuneACCESS, and TCRdb retained only in-frame sequences with V and J called. Part of the clones is not carried over; for the studies checked, unresolved V genes explain less than half of this, and the remainder is unexplained. Across this sample there are 200,000 to 250,000 clones, with approximately 89% seen only once. The ten largest clonotypes hold 3.7% of the sample. The sample comprised PBMCs or T cells enriched from blood (not recorded which). The receptors come from a woman in her twenties or thirties who had been exposed to COVID-19.

This chain links TRBV19 with TRBJ2-7; D possibly corresponds to TRBD2 (6 bases). Germline assignment: CDR1 LNHDA and CDR2 SQIVND (reference sequence). The V end lost 2 bases, the J end lost 5 bases, and 19 bases lay between the germline ends. The CDR3 sequence is 16 residues long. The DNA of the CDR3 is TGTGCCAGTAGTATAATTTTGGTCCTACCGGGGGACGAGCAGTACTTC. Translation gives CASSIILVLPGDEQYF. Full variable domain (missing parts from reference TRBV19 and TRBJ2-7): DGGITQSPKYLFRKEGQNVTLSCEQNLNHDAMYWYRQDPGQGLRLIYYSQIVNDFQKGDIAEGYSVSREKKESFPLTVTSAQKNPTAFYLCASSIILVLPGDEQYFGPGTRLTVT.

The CDR3: CASTRQGRASGAFF. CDR3 bases: TGTGCCAGCACCCGACAGGGGCGCGCCTCAGGGGCTTTCTTT. This rearrangement joins TRBV28 to TRBJ1-1; 8 bases are a match to TRBD1. Germline lookup yields CDR1 MDHEN and CDR2 SYDVKM. The CDR3 sequence is 14 residues long. J lost 11 bases, V lost 7 bases, and 15 bases had no gene match.

This chain uses TRBV7-9 with TRBJ1-1, with 7 nucleotides matching TRBD1. The CDR3 length is 14 residues. V lost 3 bases and J lost 8; bases outside the gene matches: 9. From germline, CDR1 is SEHNR and CDR2 FQNEAQ (reference sequence). CDR3 sequence (DNA): TGTGCCAGCAGCTTGACAGGGTTCGGGCGCGAAGCTTTCTTT. Encoded protein: CASSLTGFGREAFF. The full variable domain, completed using reference TRBV7-9 and TRBJ1-1, is DTGVSQNPRHKITKRGQNVTFRCDPISEHNRLYWYRQTLGQGPEFLTYFQNEAQLEKSRLLSDRFSAERPKGSFSTLEIQRTEQGDSAMYLCASSLTGFGREAFFGQGTRLTVV.

This clone was seen once. V is TRBV19 and J is TRBJ1-5; TRBD1 might be the D (5 bases). Trimming took 2 bases from V and 6 from J, leaving 8 bases between them. Germline V gene lookup returns CDR1 LNHDA and CDR2 SQIVND (reference sequence). The CDR3 is 13 amino acids. For the CDR3, the DNA is TGTGCCAGTAGTATACAGGGTGGTCAGCCCCAGCATTTT. Its protein product is CASSIQGGQPQHF.

The CDR3 spells CASSQRQGAHEQYF. The CDR3 DNA is TGTGCCAGCAGCCAACGACAGGGAGCTCACGAGCAGTACTTC. This chain links TRBV7-9 with TRBJ2-7, with TRBD1 identical over 7 bases. Trimming at V came to 5 bases and at J to 5 bases, leaving 9 bases not matched to a gene. CDR3 length: 14 residues. The germline CDR1 and CDR2 sequences are SEHNR and FQNEAQ (reference sequence).

V usage is TRBV30 and J usage is TRBJ1-4; D might be TRBD1 (5 bases). V dropped 0 bases and J dropped 6 bases, with 8 bases sitting between them. Germline CDR1 is GTSNPN and CDR2 is SVGIG (reference sequence). The CDR3 has 13 residues. The DNA for the CDR3 is TGTGCCTGGAGTGTATCCAGGGATGAAAAACTGTTTTTT. This encodes CAWSVSRDEKLFF.

The rearrangement uses TRBV15 and TRBJ2-5; 8 nucleotides align to TRBD2. Trimming took 5 bases from V and 4 from J; bases not matched to a gene: 15. CDR1 LNHNV and CDR2 YYDKDF come from the germline V gene (reference sequence). This CDR3 contains 17 residues. CDR3 DNA: TGTGCCACCAGCCCCGGGGCACGGGAGGGCCCGGGAGAGACCCAGTACTTC. The encoded protein is CATSPGAREGPGETQYF.

This CDR3 is CATQRRGGGEAFF. CDR3 nucleotides: TGTGCCACCCAAAGGAGGGGGGGAGGTGAAGCTTTCTTT. The chain links TRBV15 to TRBJ1-1, with D possibly being TRBD1 (6 bases). V was clipped by 8 bases and J by 7 bases, with 17 bases between them. The CDR3 loop spans 13 amino acids. Germline assignment: CDR1 LNHNV and CDR2 YYDKDF (reference sequence).

This chain connects TRBV5-1 to TRBJ2-3, with TRBD2 matching 7 bases. V shed 1 base and J 1 base; nucleotides not matched to a gene: 6. Germline-derived CDR1 and CDR2 are SGHRS and YFSETQ. The CDR3 is 16 residues long. The CDR3 reads CASSLLFREGTDTQYF. DNA of the CDR3: TGCGCCAGCAGCTTGCTATTTCGGGAGGGCACAGATACGCAGTATTTT.

The chain recombines TRBV12-5 with TRBJ1-3; D remains ambiguous. Per the germline V gene, CDR1 is LGHNT and CDR2 is FRNRAP. Deletions cut 1 base from V and 4 bases from J, with 14 bases between. The length of the CDR3 is 16 residues. CDR3 nucleotide sequence: TGTGCTAGTGGTTTGGGGCAGCCCGGCGGGGGAAACACCATATATTTT. Protein product: CASGLGQPGGGNTIYF.

The chain carries TRBV3-1 (or the pseudogene TRBV3-2) and TRBJ2-3; 9 nucleotides agree with TRBD2. This CDR3 contains 17 residues. With V trimmed by 4 bases and J by 2 bases, 10 bases remained unmatched. CDR1 is LGHDT and CDR2 is YNNKEL in the germline V gene (reference sequence). The CDR3 reads CASSLRGASGNTDTQYF. CDR3 DNA sequence: TGTGCCAGCAGCCTCAGGGGGGCTAGCGGGAACACAGATACGCAGTATTTT.

CDR3 coding DNA: TGTGCCAGCAGCTTACAGTCCCACTCTGGAAACACCATATATTTT. This translates into CASSLQSHSGNTIYF. This chain uses TRBV7-6 with TRBJ1-3; D unclear. There are 15 residues in the CDR3. Germline V CDR1 and CDR2: SGHVS, FNYEAQ. The V end was cut by 2 bases, the J end by 0 bases, with 8 bases between.

This rearrangement joins TRBV7-9 to TRBJ2-3, with 7 bases aligning to TRBD2. The germline gives CDR1 SEHNR, CDR2 FQNEAQ (reference sequence). This CDR3 is 17 amino acids long. Germline trimming cut 2 bases from V and 5 bases from J; bases unmatched to any gene: 13. The CDR3 spells CASSLSPGAGVGDTQYF. As DNA, the CDR3 is TGTGCCAGCAGCTTATCCCCCGGCGCGGGAGTCGGAGATACGCAGTATTTT.

This chain links TRBV4-1 with TRBJ2-1; 8 bases fit TRBD1. The trim removed 1 base at V and 1 base at J, leaving 3 bases unmatched. The germline V gene encodes CDR1 MGHRA and CDR2 YSYEKL. The CDR3 sequence is 16 residues long. CDR3 bases: TGCGCCAGCAGCCAAGCGACAGGGGTATCCTACAATGAGCAGTTCTTC. It specifies CASSQATGVSYNEQFF.

This clone is medium-sized in the sample. V and J are TRBV3-1 (or the pseudogene TRBV3-2) and TRBJ2-1; possible D gene TRBD2, 6 bases. The CDR3 is 16 residues long. Per the germline V gene, CDR1 is LGHDT and CDR2 is YNNKEL (reference sequence). Trimming took 0 bases from V and 4 from J, leaving 13 bases between them. The CDR3, as DNA: TGTGCCAGCAGCCAAGATCCGGGGGAGCGGTACAATGAGCAGTTCTTC. Residues: CASSQDPGERYNEQFF.

The J gene is TRBJ1-6, the V gene TRBV5-6, with TRBD1 matching 7 bases. The germline V gene has CDR1 SGHDT and CDR2 YYEEEE. Unmatched junction bases numbered 2, after V lost 0 bases and J lost 8 bases. The CDR3 contains 14 residues. As DNA, the CDR3 is TGTGCCAGCAGCTTGGGGCAGGGGGATTCACCCCTCCACTTT. As protein: CASSLGQGDSPLHF.

The table lists this clone with a count of one. This chain uses TRBV18 with TRBJ1-5, with unresolved D. Per germline, CDR1 KGHSH and CDR2 LQKENI. V was cut by 2 bases and J by 4 bases, with 15 bases left in between. The CDR3 has 16 amino acids. The CDR3 DNA reads TGTGCCAGCTCACCAGAGGTAGAGATTTATAATCAGCCCCAGCATTTT. Its protein product is CASSPEVEIYNQPQHF.

The chain employs TRBV29-1 and TRBJ2-1; TRBD1 is a possible D gene (6 bases). CDR3 length equals 13 residues. Per germline, CDR1 SQVTM and CDR2 ANQGSEA. V was cut by 6 bases and J by 7 bases, with 16 bases left in between. In DNA form, the CDR3 reads TGCAGCGTGCCCGACAGGTGGGGAAATGAGCAGTTCTTC. Translated: CSVPDRWGNEQFF.

The chain combines TRBV6-6 with TRBJ2-7; 9 positions agree with TRBD2. The J segment lost 0 bases and the V segment lost 5 bases, leaving 11 bases of the junction unmatched. The germline V gene encodes CDR1 MNHNY and CDR2 SVGAGI (reference sequence). This CDR3 has 17 amino acids. CDR3 amino acids: CASSPMTSGRYSYEQYF. In DNA form, the CDR3 reads TGTGCCAGCAGTCCCATGACTAGCGGTCGATACTCCTACGAGCAGTACTTC.

The chain combines TRBV5-1 with TRBJ1-6; no definite D call. This CDR3 has 15 residues. Germline values: CDR1 SGHRS, CDR2 YFSETQ. Trimming left V 2 bases short and J 0 bases short, with 6 bases between. The CDR3, as DNA: TGCGCCAGCAGCTTACAGATCTCCTATAATTCACCCCTCCACTTT. This codes for CASSLQISYNSPLHF.

This rearrangement joins TRBV19 to TRBJ2-3, with D possibly matching TRBD2 (6 bases). CDR3 length equals 14 residues. The germline gives CDR1 LNHDA, CDR2 SQIVND (reference sequence). Trimming shortened V by 6 bases and J by 5 bases, and 15 bases separated the two germline ends. CDR3: CASSLEGLGDTQYF. Here the CDR3 DNA reads TGTGCCAGTAGCCTGGAGGGCCTGGGAGATACGCAGTATTTT. Supplemented by reference TRBV19 and TRBJ2-3, the full variable domain reads DGGITQSPKYLFRKEGQNVTLSCEQNLNHDAMYWYRQDPGQGLRLIYYSQIVNDFQKGDIAEGYSVSREKKESFPLTVTSAQKNPTAFYLCASSLEGLGDTQYFGPGTRLTVL.

This clone was seen only a few times. The chain uses TRBV4-2 and TRBJ2-3; 9 bases match TRBD2. CDR1 is LGHNA, CDR2 YNFKEQ, per germline. This CDR3 comprises 16 residues. J gave up 4 bases and V 1 base, and 6 bases lay outside the gene matches. CDR3 in DNA: TGTGCCAGCAGCCAAGGTGGTAGCGGGAGCGCAGATACGCAGTATTTT. Translated: CASSQGGSGSADTQYF.

The V and J genes are TRBV5-5 and TRBJ1-5; D possibly corresponds to TRBD1 (6 bases). This CDR3 comprises 13 residues. Germline V gives CDR1 SGHKS, CDR2 YYEKEE (reference sequence). V was pared by 4 bases and J by 3 bases, with 8 bases between. The CDR3 nucleotides read TGTGCCAGCAGCCGACAGGTCAATCAGCCCCAGCATTTT. This encodes CASSRQVNQPQHF.

This chain connects TRBV29-1 to TRBJ2-5; the match to TRBD2 covers 9 bases. Germline trimming cut 4 bases from V and 5 bases from J; bases unmatched to any gene: 8. Germline loops: CDR1 SQVTM, CDR2 ANQGSEA. The CDR3 has 14 amino acids. The CDR3 DNA reads as TGCAGCGTTGTCGAGGCGGGGGGGACGGAGACCCAGTACTTC. This sequence encodes CSVVEAGGTETQYF. Full variable domain (rest looked up from reference TRBV29-1 and TRBJ2-5): SAVISQKPSRDICQRGTSLTIQCQVDSQVTMMFWYRQQPGQSLTLIATANQGSEATYESGFVIDKFPISRPNLTFSTLTVSNMSPEDSSIYLCSVVEAGGTETQYFGPGTRLLVL.

This clone was counted a few times. The chain combines TRBV18 with TRBJ1-3; weak D call: TRBD1 (5 bases). The CDR3 consists of 16 residues. Germline CDR1 and CDR2: KGHSH and LQKENI. Trimming took off 2 bases at V and 0 bases at J, with 11 bases between the two ends. The CDR3 is CASSPLEGISGNTIYF. In DNA, the CDR3 is TGTGCCAGCTCACCATTGGAGGGGATCTCTGGAAACACCATATATTTT. The variable domain in full, with the rest retrieved from reference TRBV18 and TRBJ1-3, is NAGVMQNPRHLVRRRGQEARLRCSPMKGHSHVYWYRQLPEEGLKFMVYLQKENIIDESGMPKERFSAEFPKEGPSILRIQQVVRGDSAAYFCASSPLEGISGNTIYFGEGSWLTVV.

In this sample, this clone turned up once. In DNA form, the CDR3 reads TGTGCCAGCAGCACGGACAGCAGGCGCAATCAGCCCCAGCATTTT. It is translated as CASSTDSRRNQPQHF. The gene calls are TRBV11-2 and TRBJ1-5, with a possible D match to TRBD1 (6 bases). The V and J ends lost 5 bases and 2 bases respectively, with 13 bases between them. The CDR3 runs 15 residues. The germline V gene has CDR1 SGHAT and CDR2 FQNNGV.

V and J are TRBV7-9 and TRBJ1-4; possible D gene TRBD1, 5 bases. V lost 5 bases and J 0 bases, leaving 16 bases between the germline ends. This CDR3 is 17 amino acids long. Germline loops: CDR1 SEHNR, CDR2 FQNEAQ (reference sequence). Here the CDR3 reads CASSPRTRIATNEKLFF. CDR3 nucleotides: TGTGCCAGCAGCCCCAGGACAAGAATTGCAACTAATGAAAAACTGTTTTTT.

The V call is TRBV11-2, the J call TRBJ2-1, with D maybe TRBD2 (6 bases). This CDR3 is 13 amino acids long. V lost 2 bases, J lost 8 bases, and 10 bases lay in between. CDR1 is SGHAT, CDR2 FQNNGV, per germline. Written as DNA, the CDR3 is TGTGCCAGCAGCTTATCGGGGGACCATGAGCAGTTCTTC. It specifies CASSLSGDHEQFF.

In DNA form, the CDR3 reads TGTGCCAGCGGGCGACAGGGACGAGGGTATGGCTACACCTTC. This gives the protein CASGRQGRGYGYTF. V usage is TRBV28 and J usage is TRBJ1-2; 7 bases fit TRBD1. The germline V gene has CDR1 MDHEN and CDR2 SYDVKM. The CDR3 is made up of 14 amino acids. With V trimmed by 8 bases and J by 5 bases, 11 bases remained unmatched.

This chain connects TRBV19 to TRBJ1-4; D unresolved. In germline, CDR1 is LNHDA, CDR2 SQIVND (reference sequence). The CDR3 spans 18 residues. Trimming took 6 bases from V and 2 from J, leaving 22 bases between them. Here the CDR3 reads CASSHLGRAPGTNEKLFF. As DNA, the CDR3 is TGTGCCAGTAGCCACCTAGGTAGGGCGCCGGGGACTAATGAAAAACTGTTTTTT. The entire variable domain, with the rest obtained from reference TRBV19 and TRBJ1-4, is as follows: DGGITQSPKYLFRKEGQNVTLSCEQNLNHDAMYWYRQDPGQGLRLIYYSQIVNDFQKGDIAEGYSVSREKKESFPLTVTSAQKNPTAFYLCASSHLGRAPGTNEKLFFGSGTQLSVL.

The chain combines TRBV5-1 with TRBJ1-2; a possible D gene is TRBD1 (5 bases). There are 13 residues in the CDR3. Trimming shortened V by 4 bases and J by 8 bases, and 15 bases separated the two germline ends. From germline, CDR1 is SGHRS and CDR2 YFSETQ. CDR3 amino acids: CASSPTVTEGYTF. DNA for the CDR3: TGCGCCAGCAGCCCGACAGTCACGGAGGGCTACACCTTC.

The chain is built from TRBV18 and TRBJ1-5, with D possibly TRBD1 on 6 matching bases. The CDR3 is 16 residues long. The germline V gene has CDR1 KGHSH and CDR2 LQKENI. Trimming took 1 base from V and 3 from J, leaving 13 bases between them. CDR3 nucleotides: TGTGCCAGCTCACCACAGCGGGGGCGCATCAATCAGCCCCAGCATTTT. Its protein product is CASSPQRGRINQPQHF.